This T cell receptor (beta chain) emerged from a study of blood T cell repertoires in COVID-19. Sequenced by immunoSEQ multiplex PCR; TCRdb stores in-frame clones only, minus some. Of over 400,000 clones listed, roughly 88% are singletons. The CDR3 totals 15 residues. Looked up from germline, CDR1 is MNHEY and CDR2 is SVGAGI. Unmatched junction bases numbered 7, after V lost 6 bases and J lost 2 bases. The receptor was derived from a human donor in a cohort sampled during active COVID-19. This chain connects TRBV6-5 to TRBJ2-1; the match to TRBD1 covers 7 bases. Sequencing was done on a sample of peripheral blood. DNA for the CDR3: TGTGCCAGCAGCACGGACAGGCTCACCTACAATGAGCAGTTCTTC. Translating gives CASSTDRLTYNEQFF.